This T cell receptor beta chain was documented in a study of cytomegalovirus exposure and HLA in healthy donors. Study results and limitations: A later analysis revealed that TCR association rates differed between HLA loci, peaking at DRB1 and bottoming out at HLA-C.

About this clone: The antigen is unknown.

Both 60 Vbeta primers and 13 Jbeta primers went into the PCR. Profiled with immunoSEQ multiplex PCR; TCRdb holds only in-frame clones, not every one. Of 150,000 to 180,000 clones in the sample, around 82% were seen once. The CDR3 is 14 amino acids. V lost 0 bases and J lost 4, with 10 bases in between. The germline CDR1 and CDR2 sequences are SGHRS and YFSETQ. Input material: PBMCs. The gene calls are TRBV5-1 and TRBJ1-1, with D hard to call. The sequence was collected from a woman aged 45 to 65 in good health and CMV-seropositive. DNA of the CDR3: TGCGCCAGCAGCTTGGTTCCGGGAGGCACTGAAGCTTTCTTT. This codes for CASSLVPGGTEAFF.